This T cell receptor (beta chain) stems from a study of a mutant IDH1 vaccine in newly diagnosed glioma. Overall study: Vaccination was launched 4-6 weeks after radiotherapy alone, or with temozolomide cycles. Beforehand, treatment had been radiotherapy, temozolomide, or both; the majority received both. The study held visit V12 at week 35 and visit V13 at week 47.

This clone has just a few counts. The antigen remains unidentified. Documented time point: week 35, safety follow-up. Every vaccination contained 300 ug of the mutant IDH1 20-mer peptide and was paired with topical imiquimod. Clones were sequenced by immunoSEQ multiplex PCR, and TCRdb holds only the in-frame ones, with some missing. The sample has about 54,000 clones; around 80% are singletons. The CDR3 has 15 amino acids. Germline CDR1 is SQVTM and CDR2 is ANQGSEA. Trimming removed 5 bases from V and 2 bases from J; junction bases left unmatched: 11. The source of this sequence is a woman younger than 35 with glioma. This chain links TRBV29-1 with TRBJ1-1; 7 bases map to TRBD1. The sequenced sample was PBMCs, obtained from a glioma patient whose treatment included an IDH1 peptide vaccine. CDR3 in amino acids: CSVKAAGTANTEAFF. As DNA, the CDR3 is TGCAGCGTTAAAGCGGCCGGGACAGCTAACACTGAAGCTTTCTTT.